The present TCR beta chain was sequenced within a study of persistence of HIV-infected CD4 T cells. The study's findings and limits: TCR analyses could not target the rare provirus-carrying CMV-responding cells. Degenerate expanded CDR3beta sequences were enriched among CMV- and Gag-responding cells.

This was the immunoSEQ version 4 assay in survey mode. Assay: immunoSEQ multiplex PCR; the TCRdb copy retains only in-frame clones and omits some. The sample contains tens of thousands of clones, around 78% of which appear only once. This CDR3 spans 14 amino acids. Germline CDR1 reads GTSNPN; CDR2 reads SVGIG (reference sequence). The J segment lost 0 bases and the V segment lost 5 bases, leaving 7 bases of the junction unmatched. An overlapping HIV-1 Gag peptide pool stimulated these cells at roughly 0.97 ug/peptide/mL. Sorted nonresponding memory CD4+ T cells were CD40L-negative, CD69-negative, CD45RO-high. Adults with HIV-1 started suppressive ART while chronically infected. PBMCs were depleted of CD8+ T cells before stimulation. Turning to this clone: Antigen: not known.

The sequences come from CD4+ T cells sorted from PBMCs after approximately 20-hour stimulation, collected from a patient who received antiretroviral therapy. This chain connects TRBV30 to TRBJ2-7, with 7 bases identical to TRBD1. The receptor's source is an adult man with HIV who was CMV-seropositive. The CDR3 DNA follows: TGTGCCTGGGTCGACAGGGCCTACTCCTACGAGCAGTACTTC. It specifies CAWVDRAYSYEQYF.